One and the same sample provided the 13 T cell receptor beta chains below, sequenced in a study of cytomegalovirus exposure and HLA in healthy donors. The PCR used 60 Vbeta and 13 Jbeta primers. Generated by immunoSEQ multiplex PCR, the TCRdb table keeps only in-frame clones and is missing some. The top ten hold around 3% of the sample, which has around 130,000 clones, approximately 80% seen once. Sample: PBMCs. These receptors were obtained from a woman in her late teens or twenties in good health and CMV-seropositive.

This chain uses TRBV19 with TRBJ2-1, with TRBD2 matching over 8 bases. The trim removed 2 bases at V and 0 bases at J, leaving 6 bases unmatched. The germline V gene encodes CDR1 LNHDA and CDR2 SQIVND (reference sequence). This CDR3 has 17 residues. CDR3 loop: CASSITSGTDSYNEQFF. The CDR3 nucleotides are TGTGCCAGTAGTATAACTAGCGGAACCGACTCCTACAATGAGCAGTTCTTC.

The chain has TRBV7-9 and TRBJ1-2, with no clear D. The length of the CDR3 is 9 residues. Looked up from germline, CDR1 is SEHNR and CDR2 is FQNEAQ (reference sequence). Trimming stripped 5 bases from V and 8 bases from J, with 3 bases between. CDR3 DNA sequence: TGTGCCAGCAGCCTCGGCTACACCTTC. Translating it yields CASSLGYTF.

This chain links TRBV5-6 with TRBJ1-1, with 7 positions matching TRBD1. The junction had 3 bases not matched to a gene; V was cut back by 4 bases and J by 0 bases. The CDR3 spans 14 residues. The V gene's germline CDR1 is SGHDT and CDR2 YYEEEE. The CDR3 here is CASSGTALNTEAFF. The DNA for the CDR3 is TGTGCCAGCAGCGGGACAGCTTTGAACACTGAAGCTTTCTTT.

The chain has TRBV4-1 and TRBJ1-5; possibly TRBD1 for D (6 bases). Germline lookup yields CDR1 MGHRA and CDR2 YSYEKL. V gave up 2 bases and J gave up 7 bases, with 18 bases separating them. The CDR3 runs 16 residues. This CDR3 reads CASSQSARGAIQPQHF. The CDR3 DNA follows: TGCGCCAGCAGCCAATCTGCCAGGGGCGCGATCCAGCCCCAGCATTTT.

This chain connects TRBV13 to TRBJ2-5; D is undetermined. Trimming cost V 5 bases and J 7 bases, with 11 bases left between them. The CDR3 has 12 residues. Germline CDR1 is PRHDT and CDR2 is FYEKMQ (reference sequence). Written as DNA, the CDR3 is TGTGCCAGCAGCCCTAGTGGCGGGACCCAGTACTTC. Its translation is CASSPSGGTQYF.

This chain connects TRBV6-4 to TRBJ2-5; TRBD2 matches at 10 bases. Germline CDR1 MRHNA, CDR2 SNTAGT. CDR3 length: 15 amino acids. Trimming removed 3 bases from V and 3 bases from J; junction bases left unmatched: 4. CDR3 region: CASSELAGSKETQYF. CDR3 DNA: TGTGCCAGCAGTGAACTAGCGGGGTCGAAAGAGACCCAGTACTTC.

In its sample, this clone was seen once. V usage is TRBV5-1 and J usage is TRBJ2-1; D not certain. The V gene's germline CDR1 is SGHRS and CDR2 YFSETQ. Trimming took 2 bases from V and 6 from J, leaving 15 bases between them. CDR3 length: 15 amino acids. The CDR3: CASSLGLVQVNEQFF. Here the CDR3 DNA reads TGCGCCAGCAGCTTAGGCCTTGTCCAGGTCAATGAGCAGTTCTTC.

The chain joins TRBV9 to TRBJ1-4, with D tentatively TRBD1 (6 bases). CDR1 is SGDLS, CDR2 YYNGEE, per germline. The V gene lost 4 bases and the J gene lost 4 bases, with 14 bases spanning the gap. The CDR3 runs to 15 residues. CDR3 protein: CASSFTGSGNEKLFF. The DNA of the CDR3 is TGTGCCAGCAGCTTCACAGGGTCGGGTAATGAAAAACTGTTTTTT.

The CDR3 loop is CASRLAGESSYEQYF. The DNA for the CDR3 is TGTGCCAGCAGGCTAGCGGGGGAGAGCTCCTACGAGCAGTACTTC. The gene calls are TRBV27 and TRBJ2-7; 10 bases line up with TRBD2. The germline V gene has CDR1 MNHEY and CDR2 SMNVEV (reference sequence). J gave up 0 bases and V 6 bases, and 5 bases lay outside the gene matches. The CDR3 consists of 15 residues.

The V gene is TRBV6-1, the J gene TRBJ2-1; possibly TRBD2 for D (5 bases). Trimming took 4 bases from V and 5 from J, leaving 12 bases between them. The germline V gene has CDR1 MNHNS and CDR2 SASEGT. This CDR3 comprises 14 residues. The CDR3 here is CASSVLAENNEQFF. The CDR3 DNA reads as TGTGCCAGCAGTGTGCTAGCCGAGAACAATGAGCAGTTCTTC.

This chain links TRBV28 with TRBJ1-6; perhaps TRBD1 as D (6 bases). The CDR3 loop spans 15 amino acids. V was clipped by 3 bases and J by 7 bases, with 13 bases between them. CDR1 MDHEN and CDR2 SYDVKM come from the germline V gene. In DNA form, the CDR3 reads TGTGCCAGCAGTTTTCCAGGGGTAAACAATTCACCCCTCCACTTT. Protein: CASSFPGVNNSPLHF. The variable domain in full, completed from reference TRBV28 and TRBJ1-6, reads DVKVTQSSRYLVKRTGEKVFLECVQDMDHENMFWYRQDPGLGLRLIYFSYDVKMKEKGDIPEGYSVSREKKERFSLILESASTNQTSMYLCASSFPGVNNSPLHFGNGTRLTVT.

The rearrangement uses TRBV11-2 and TRBJ2-3; D is undetermined. Trimming removed 3 bases from V and 0 bases from J, with 4 bases in between. This CDR3 has 13 residues. The V gene's germline CDR1 is SGHAT and CDR2 FQNNGV. Written as DNA, the CDR3 is TGTGCCAGCAGCTTCGGGAGCACAGATACGCAGTATTTT. Protein sequence: CASSFGSTDTQYF.

This clone turned up a few times. This chain links TRBV27 with TRBJ2-7; D remains ambiguous. V was trimmed by 2 bases and J by 2 bases, leaving 10 bases between them. This CDR3 spans 14 amino acids. Per germline, CDR1 MNHEY and CDR2 SMNVEV (reference sequence). The CDR3 loop reads CASSLRWAPYEQYF. CDR3 bases: TGTGCCAGCAGTTTACGATGGGCTCCCTACGAGCAGTACTTC.